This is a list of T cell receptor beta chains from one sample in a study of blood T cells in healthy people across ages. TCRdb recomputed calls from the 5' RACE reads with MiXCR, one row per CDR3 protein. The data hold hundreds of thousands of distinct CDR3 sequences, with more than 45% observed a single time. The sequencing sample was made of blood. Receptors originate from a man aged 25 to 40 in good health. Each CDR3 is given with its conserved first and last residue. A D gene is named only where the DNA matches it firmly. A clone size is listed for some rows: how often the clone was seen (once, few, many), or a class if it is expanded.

TGTGCCAGCAGACCGGTATGGGGACAGGGTCCTTCAAAAGGATCTGGGACCCAGTACTTC,CASRPVWGQGPSKGSGTQYF,TRBD1,TRBV6-1,TRBJ2-5,.,20
TGTGCCAGCAGTTCAAGGTTTGGCTACACCTTC,CASSSRFGYTF,.,TRBV6-2/TRBV6-3,TRBJ1-2,.,11
TGTGCCAGCAGCCCCGGGACAGGGGAAGATCAGCCCCAGCATTTT,CASSPGTGEDQPQHF,TRBD1,TRBV9,TRBJ1-5,few,15
TGCAGTGCTAGAAGACGAGCGGGAGGGAATGAGCAGTTCTTC,CSARRRAGGNEQFF,TRBD2,TRBV20-1,TRBJ2-1,.,14
TGCAGTGCTAGAGTCCCTGGGGGGGCTCGCTACAGTGAGCAGTTCTTC,CSARVPGGARYSEQFF,.,TRBV20-1,TRBJ2-1,.,16
TGTGCCAGCAGTCGTTACAGTAGCCAGTCGCCCTACAATGAGCAGTTCTTC,CASSRYSSQSPYNEQFF,.,TRBV6-6,TRBJ2-1,.,17
TGTGCCAGCACCCCCTGGGGCAGGGACGAGCAGTACTTC,CASTPWGRDEQYF,.,TRBV6-6,TRBJ2-7,.,13
TGCAGTGCCCCCCGGGGACTTATAAACAATGAGCAGTTCTTC,CSAPRGLINNEQFF,.,TRBV20-1,TRBJ2-1,.,14
TGTGCCAGCAGCTTATTAGGACAGTTGAGCACAGATACGCAGTATTTT,CASSLLGQLSTDTQYF,.,TRBV7-2,TRBJ2-3,.,16
TGCAGCGTTGGGACAAGTCTTAACTATGGCTACACCTTC,CSVGTSLNYGYTF,.,TRBV29-1,TRBJ1-2,few,13
TGCAGCGTTGGACAGTCTGGGGCCAACGTCCTGACTTTC,CSVGQSGANVLTF,.,TRBV29-1,TRBJ2-6,.,13